Each of the 24 T cell receptor beta chains below was sequenced from the same sample in a study of Tregs in tolerant kidney transplant recipients. Method: immunoSEQ multiplex PCR; TCRdb's copy keeps in-frame clones and lacks some. The sample gives 84,000 or so clones, 93% of which show up once; roughly 1.7% is in the top ten. Mixed chimerism was transient after nonmyeloablative marrow transplants from related graft donors. This specimen consisted of CD4+ T cells from blood (PBMCs), obtained 12 months after the transplant. Every receptor here comes from a human patient who received a combined kidney and bone marrow transplant. The T cells may partly be graft donor cells.

This clone is a singleton in its sample. The rearrangement joins TRBV7-3 to TRBJ2-3; 12 bases line up with TRBD2. The trim removed 5 bases at V and 3 bases at J, leaving 9 bases unmatched. The CDR3 extends over 17 amino acids. Germline lookup yields CDR1 SGHTA and CDR2 FQGTGA. CDR3 DNA: TGTGCCAGCAGCCTGGGACTAGCGGGCGCTGGTACAGATACGCAGTATTTT. Protein sequence: CASSLGLAGAGTDTQYF.

This chain links TRBV11-1 with TRBJ2-1; D is perhaps TRBD1 (5 bases). Trimming stripped 5 bases from V and 5 bases from J, with 19 bases between. Looked up from germline, CDR1 is SGHAT and CDR2 is FQDESV (reference sequence). This CDR3 has 16 residues. The DNA of the CDR3 is TGTGCCAGCAGCCCCCGGACAATGAAGGGTCACAATGAGCAGTTCTTC. Translation: CASSPRTMKGHNEQFF. The variable domain in full, with the rest retrieved from reference TRBV11-1 and TRBJ2-1, is EAEVAQSPRYKITEKSQAVAFWCDPISGHATLYWYRQILGQGPELLVQFQDESVVDDSQLPKDRFSAERLKGVDSTLKIQPAELGDSAMYLCASSPRTMKGHNEQFFGPGTRLTVL.

The chain has TRBV27 and TRBJ1-2; 8 positions agree with TRBD1. The CDR3 is 15 residues long. The trim removed 3 bases at V and 8 bases at J, leaving 11 bases unmatched. From germline, CDR1 is MNHEY and CDR2 SMNVEV (reference sequence). CDR3 in amino acids: CASSFGQGRLYGYTF. CDR3 coding DNA: TGTGCCAGCAGTTTCGGACAGGGTCGCCTTTACGGCTACACCTTC.

V gene TRBV6-5 combines with J gene TRBJ1-2; possible D gene TRBD1, 6 bases. The CDR3 is made up of 15 amino acids. V gave up 2 bases and J gave up 0 bases, with 10 bases separating them. From germline, CDR1 is MNHEY and CDR2 SVGAGI. The CDR3 DNA sequence: TGTGCCAGCAGTTACGCCGGGACAACTAACTATGGCTACACCTTC. It specifies CASSYAGTTNYGYTF.

V usage is TRBV18 and J usage is TRBJ2-1; D is perhaps TRBD1 (6 bases). Trimming left V 3 bases short and J 5 bases short, with 14 bases between. This CDR3 is 15 amino acids long. CDR1 and CDR2 from the germline V gene are KGHSH and LQKENI. The CDR3, as DNA: TGTGCCAGCTCACCTTCACCGGGACAAGACAATGAGCAGTTCTTC. This sequence encodes CASSPSPGQDNEQFF.

About this clone itself: Mismatch with germline at one junction end may stem from a read error. Other DNA sequences in this specimen translate into the identical CDR3. The chain employs TRBV5-8 and TRBJ1-6; tentatively, D is TRBD1 (5 bases). The CDR3 has 13 amino acids. Germline CDR1 and CDR2: SGHTS and YDEGEE. The CDR3, as DNA: TGTGCCAGCAGCGCATACAGGAATTCCCCCCTCCACTTT. Translation gives CASSAYRNSPLHF.

The rearrangement uses TRBV30 and TRBJ1-3; a possible D gene is TRBD1 (6 bases). Germline CDR1 and CDR2: GTSNPN and SVGIG (reference sequence). This CDR3 has 16 amino acids. Trimming removed 2 bases from V and 4 bases from J, with 18 bases in between. CDR3 amino acids: CAWSLGGGARGNTIYF. The CDR3 DNA is TGTGCCTGGAGTTTAGGAGGGGGGGCGAGGGGAAACACCATATATTTT.

The chain employs TRBV19 and TRBJ2-1; 8 nucleotides agree with TRBD2. Germline CDR1 LNHDA, CDR2 SQIVND (reference sequence). J lost 5 bases, V lost 3 bases, and 3 bases had no gene match. The CDR3 has 14 residues. This CDR3 reads CASSIVAGNNEQFF. The DNA for the CDR3 is TGTGCCAGTAGTATCGTAGCGGGGAACAATGAGCAGTTCTTC.

The genes are TRBV21-1 and TRBJ2-5; no check of the table's D call, TRBD1, against the DNA was made. The J call may be wrong; the DNA end is better matched by TRBJ2-7. TRBV21-1 is flagged as a pseudogene. The CDR3 spans 14 residues. The DNA of the CDR3 is TGTGCCAGCAGCAACCGGGACAGGGGCTACGAGCAGTACTTC. This sequence encodes CASSNRDRGYEQYF.

For this clone: Other DNA variants within this sample encode the same CDR3. V is TRBV5-8 and J is TRBJ1-6; TRBD1 matches at 7 bases. CDR1 SGHTS and CDR2 YDEGEE come from the germline V gene. With 4 bases clipped from V and 5 bases from J, the junction kept 15 bases outside the gene matches. The CDR3 is 18 amino acids. The CDR3: CASSPTLTGSRDNSPLHF. CDR3 coding DNA: TGTGCCAGCAGCCCTACCCTGACAGGGTCCAGGGATAATTCACCCCTCCACTTT.

The gene calls are TRBV5-4 and TRBJ2-2; D possibly corresponds to TRBD2 (6 bases). CDR3 length equals 16 residues. In germline, CDR1 is SGHNT, CDR2 YYREEE (reference sequence). V dropped 4 bases and J dropped 1 base, with 14 bases sitting between them. CDR3 amino acids: CASSPPGGMNTGELFF. The CDR3 nucleotides read TGTGCCAGCAGCCCACCCGGCGGGATGAACACCGGGGAGCTGTTTTTT.

The genes are TRBV2 and TRBJ2-7; a possible D gene is TRBD1 (5 bases). CDR1 is SNHLY and CDR2 is FYNNEI in the germline V gene. This CDR3 spans 14 amino acids. Trimming removed 6 bases at V and 0 bases at J, with 12 bases between. DNA of the CDR3: TGTGCCAGCAGAGGGGTTCGGAGCTCCTACGAGCAGTACTTC. It yields the protein CASRGVRSSYEQYF.

J is TRBJ2-5 and V is TRBV28; 9 nucleotides line up with TRBD2. V lost 4 bases to trimming and J lost 4 bases; unmatched junction nucleotides: 7. Germline V gene sequence: CDR1 MDHEN, CDR2 SYDVKM. The CDR3 consists of 15 residues. The CDR3 DNA follows: TGTGCCAGCAGTTCCTGGACTAGCGTAGTAGAGACCCAGTACTTC. This gives the protein CASSSWTSVVETQYF.

J is TRBJ2-1 and V is TRBV29-1; 9 nucleotides agree with TRBD2. V lost 6 bases and J lost 1; bases outside the gene matches: 10. The CDR3 length is 16 residues. CDR1 is SQVTM, CDR2 ANQGSEA, per germline. The CDR3: CSVKTRLAESYNEQFF. CDR3 DNA sequence: TGCAGCGTCAAAACACGACTAGCGGAGTCCTACAATGAGCAGTTCTTC.

The J gene is TRBJ1-1, the V gene TRBV29-1, with D possibly matching TRBD1 (6 bases). This CDR3 has 14 amino acids. Germline values: CDR1 SQVTM, CDR2 ANQGSEA. Trimming left V 5 bases short and J 0 bases short, with 13 bases between. The CDR3 is CSVRQVLMNTEAFF. The CDR3 coding sequence is TGCAGCGTTCGACAGGTACTAATGAACACTGAAGCTTTCTTT.

This chain's CDR3 is CASSQALGGEQYF. The CDR3 DNA reads TGTGCCAGCAGCCAAGCCCTCGGTGGCGAGCAGTACTTC. The chain joins TRBV4-2 to TRBJ2-7; D is unresolved. The CDR3 spans 13 residues. V was clipped by 1 base and J by 6 bases, with 10 bases between them. The V gene's germline CDR1 is LGHNA and CDR2 YNFKEQ.

The rearrangement uses TRBV4-2 and TRBJ1-2, with D hard to call. The germline V gene encodes CDR1 LGHNA and CDR2 YNFKEQ. The CDR3 extends over 14 amino acids. V lost 4 bases and J lost 4, with 13 bases in between. The CDR3 DNA follows: TGTGCCAGCAGCCTCGCCGGTGAGGGCTATGGCTACACCTTC. Amino acid sequence: CASSLAGEGYGYTF.

The rearrangement links TRBV6-1 to TRBJ2-1; D is possibly TRBD2 (6 bases). Germline CDR1 and CDR2: MNHNS and SASEGT. V lost 5 bases and J lost 7, with 9 bases in between. CDR3 length equals 12 residues. The CDR3 sequence is CASSWGLNEQFF. DNA for the CDR3: TGTGCCAGCAGTTGGGGACTGAATGAGCAGTTCTTC.

The CDR3 spells CASSQDEGVNSPLHF. In DNA, the CDR3 is TGCGCCAGCAGCCAAGATGAAGGGGTTAATTCACCCCTCCACTTT. The chain has TRBV4-3 and TRBJ1-6, with D perhaps TRBD1 (5 bases). Germline CDR1 and CDR2: LGHNA and YSLEER. The V end lost 0 bases, the J end lost 6 bases, and 9 bases lay between the germline ends. The CDR3 is made up of 15 amino acids.

DNA for the CDR3: TGTGCCAGCAGCGCCGGGAGGGGTAGAGGCTACGAGCAGTACTTC. This encodes CASSAGRGRGYEQYF. This chain joins TRBV7-3 and TRBJ2-7; 8 bases align to TRBD2. Trimming cost V 5 bases and J 3 bases; bases outside gene matches: 9. Germline lookup yields CDR1 SGHTA and CDR2 FQGTGA. The CDR3 is made up of 15 amino acids.

CDR3 protein: CASSRYLGSGTGKGHEQFF. The DNA for the CDR3 is TGTGCCAGCAGCCGATACTTAGGTTCCGGGACAGGGAAGGGGCATGAGCAGTTCTTC. The rearrangement uses TRBV7-6 and TRBJ2-1; 9 nucleotides line up with TRBD1. CDR1 and CDR2 from the germline V gene are SGHVS and FNYEAQ. The J segment lost 8 bases and the V segment lost 5 bases, leaving 22 bases of the junction unmatched. This CDR3 is 19 amino acids long.

This rearrangement joins TRBV5-1 to TRBJ2-2; 9 bases are a match to TRBD1. Per germline, CDR1 SGHRS and CDR2 YFSETQ. Trimming at V came to 4 bases and at J to 1 base, leaving 5 bases not matched to a gene. The CDR3 is made up of 16 amino acids. Here the CDR3 reads CASSRTGQGNTGELFF. In nucleotides, the CDR3 is TGCGCCAGCAGCCGGACGGGACAGGGGAACACCGGGGAGCTGTTTTTT.

This clone appeared a single time. The sample holds other DNA sequences that translate to the same CDR3. J is TRBJ1-6 and V is TRBV4-1; D unclear. V lost 1 base and J lost 1, with 14 bases in between. CDR1 MGHRA and CDR2 YSYEKL come from the germline V gene. The CDR3 sequence is 18 residues long. The CDR3 DNA sequence: TGCGCCAGCAGCCAAGGGGCTGGCTGGGTTTCCTATAATTCACCCCTCCACTTT. This sequence encodes CASSQGAGWVSYNSPLHF.

The chain carries TRBV27 and TRBJ2-7; 9 bases are a match to TRBD2. The CDR3 contains 15 residues. After removal of 5 bases from V and 3 bases from J, the junction contained 8 bases not matched to a gene. From germline, CDR1 is MNHEY and CDR2 SMNVEV (reference sequence). Here the CDR3 reads CASSLQTSGGYEQYF. In DNA, the CDR3 is TGTGCCAGCAGTCTCCAGACTAGCGGAGGCTACGAGCAGTACTTC.